Described below is a single TCR beta chain sequence and its context. The Seattle site enrolled patients during active infection and followed them longitudinally. In the original processing: From reference gene primer amplification, estimates of nucleated cell counts were derived. Profiling relied on immunoSEQ multiplex PCR, and the TCRdb table lists in-frame clones only, not all of them. The V and J calls and clone size come from that table; D and trimming were worked out from the DNA. Here the sample spans about 500,000 clones, around nine tenths being singletons. This sample is drawn from a study of blood T cell repertoires in COVID-19. The overall study: The United States, Italy and Spain provided the acute and convalescent COVID-19 samples. PBMCs, B-cell-depleted T cells, or T cells provided the cDNA or gDNA that made up the material.

Germline CDR1 and CDR2: SGHAT and FQNNGV. Trimming took 5 bases from V and 5 from J; bases not matched to a gene: 5. This CDR3 comprises 13 residues. The gene calls are TRBV11-2 and TRBJ1-2; 7 nucleotides match TRBD1. This TCR derives from a woman aged 45-65 years with COVID-19, enrolled during active disease. Sequencing was performed on peripheral blood. The CDR3 DNA reads TGTGCCAGCAGCCTACAGGGGAGTTATGGCTACACCTTC. This sequence encodes CASSLQGSYGYTF. The full variable domain, completed using reference TRBV11-2 and TRBJ1-2, is EAGVAQSPRYKIIEKRQSVAFWCNPISGHATLYWYQQILGQGPKLLIQFQNNGVVDDSQLPKDRFSAERLKGVDSTLKIQPAKLEDSAVYLCASSLQGSYGYTFGSGTRLTVV.